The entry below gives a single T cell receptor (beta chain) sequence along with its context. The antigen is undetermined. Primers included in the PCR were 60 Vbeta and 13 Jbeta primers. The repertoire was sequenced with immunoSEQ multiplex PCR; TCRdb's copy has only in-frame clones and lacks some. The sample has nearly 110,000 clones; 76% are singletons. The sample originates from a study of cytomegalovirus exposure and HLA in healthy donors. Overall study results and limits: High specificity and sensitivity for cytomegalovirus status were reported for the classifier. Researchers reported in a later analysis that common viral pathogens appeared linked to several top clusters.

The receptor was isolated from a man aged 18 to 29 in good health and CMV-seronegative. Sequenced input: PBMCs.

The CDR3 bases are TGTGCCAGCAGCGGAGGGACAGCAGCCTACGAGCAGTACTTC. Translated, it gives CASSGGTAAYEQYF. The V and J genes are TRBV7-9 and TRBJ2-7, with D perhaps matching TRBD1 (7 bases). V was clipped by 5 bases and J by 2 bases, with 13 bases between them. CDR3 length: 14 residues. Germline lookup yields CDR1 SEHNR and CDR2 FQNEAQ (reference sequence).